Detailed here is one TCR beta chain. These data come from a study of blood T cell repertoires in COVID-19. Overall study context: Researchers got acute and convalescent COVID-19 samples from the United States, Italy and Spain. T cells, B-cell-depleted T cells, or PBMCs supplied cDNA or gDNA.

Only in-frame clones appear in the TCRdb table, and some are missing; sequencing was by immunoSEQ multiplex PCR. The sample has about 400,000 clones, roughly 88% seen once; the top ten hold more than 2%. This TCR was sampled from a woman in her 40s with acute COVID-19. Sequenced input: PBMCs or T cells enriched from blood (not recorded which).

CDR3 loop: CASSVLGATGFYNSPLHF. CDR3 sequence (DNA): TGTGCCAGCAGCGTACTGGGGGCTACAGGGTTTTATAATTCACCCCTCCACTTT. The chain employs TRBV5-6 and TRBJ1-6; D may be TRBD1 (6 bases). Germline CDR1 SGHDT, CDR2 YYEEEE. This CDR3 contains 18 residues. Trimming cost V 4 bases and J 4 bases, with 21 bases left between them. Drawing the rest from reference TRBV5-6 and TRBJ1-6, the complete variable domain is DAGVTQSPTHLIKTRGQQVTLRCSPKSGHDTVSWYQQALGQGPQFIFQYYEEEERQRGNFPDRFSGHQFPNYSSELNVNALLLGDSALYLCASSVLGATGFYNSPLHFGNGTRLTVT.